Listed below are T cell receptor beta chains from one sample, sequenced in a study of cytomegalovirus exposure and HLA in healthy donors. The data were produced by immunoSEQ multiplex PCR, yet TCRdb's version contains in-frame clones alone and is incomplete. The sample gives over 100,000 clones, over 60% of which show up once; roughly 4.9% is in the top ten. The sample was PBMCs. Receptors originate from a woman aged 18-29 years in good health and CMV-seropositive. Both conserved end residues are part of each CDR3. Fields, in order: J gene, clone size, D gene, V gene, CDR3 protein, CDR3 DNA. The D gene is left open where the match is weak. Expanded clones get a size class; other rows say once, few or many, or leave the size out.

>TRBJ2-7|NA|TRBD1|TRBV10-3
CASAPGQAYEQYF
TGTGCCAGCGCGCCGGGACAGGCCTACGAGCAGTACTTC
>TRBJ1-3|few|NA|TRBV2
CASRIGLGRAVDSGNTIYF
TGTGCCAGCAGGATCGGTTTAGGCAGGGCAGTCGACTCTGGAAACACCATATATTTT
>TRBJ2-3|NA|TRBD2|TRBV27
CASSFLAGGNTDTQYF
TGTGCCAGCAGTTTTTTAGCGGGAGGGAACACAGATACGCAGTATTTT
>TRBJ2-2|NA|TRBD1|TRBV2
CASSGRQGATGELFF
TGTGCCAGCAGTGGACGACAGGGGGCGACCGGGGAGCTGTTTTTT
>TRBJ2-5|NA|TRBD2|TRBV7-7
CASSTGGAGDGTQYF
TGTGCTAGCAGCACCGGGGGGGCGGGAGATGGGACCCAGTACTTC
>TRBJ2-5|NA|NA|TRBV28
CASSLGLADPQTQYF
TGTGCCAGCAGTTTGGGACTGGCGGATCCTCAGACCCAGTACTTC
>TRBJ2-7|NA|TRBD2|TRBV30
CAWISGLAGGAYEQYF
TGTGCCTGGATCTCAGGGTTAGCGGGAGGGGCCTACGAGCAGTACTTC
>TRBJ2-5|NA|TRBD2|TRBV6-6
CASTPGLARETQYF
TGTGCCAGCACCCCGGGACTAGCTCGTGAGACCCAGTACTTC
>TRBJ2-7|NA|NA|TRBV28
CASRSIRSQDYEQYF
TGTGCCAGCCGATCTATTAGGTCTCAGGACTACGAGCAGTACTTC
>TRBJ1-1|once|NA|TRBV5-1
CASSLQQLNTEAFF
TGCGCCAGCAGCTTACAGCAGTTGAACACTGAAGCTTTCTTT
>TRBJ2-7|NA|TRBD2|TRBV7-2
CASSFSGSSYEQYF
TGTGCCAGCAGCTTTAGCGGGAGTAGCTACGAGCAGTACTTC
>TRBJ2-3|few|NA|TRBV2
CASTGLPDTQYF
TGTGCCAGCACGGGTCTGCCAGATACGCAGTATTTT
>TRBJ1-1|NA|NA|TRBV13
CASSFRSRGNTEAFF
TGTGCCAGCAGCTTTCGAAGCCGGGGGAACACTGAAGCTTTCTTT
>TRBJ1-6|few|NA|TRBV10-2
CASTQTLNRANSPLHF
TGCGCCAGCACCCAAACTCTAAACAGGGCTAATTCACCCCTCCACTTT
>TRBJ2-7|NA|NA|TRBV7-9
CASSLLEGKTTYEQYF
TGTGCCAGCAGCTTACTCGAGGGTAAAACTACCTACGAGCAGTACTTC
>TRBJ2-5|NA|NA|TRBV19
CASSIGGLFQETQYF
TGTGCCAGTAGTATAGGAGGACTATTTCAAGAGACCCAGTACTTC
>TRBJ2-7|NA|TRBD1|TRBV28
CASRWTGPTYEQYF
TGTGCCAGCAGATGGACAGGGCCAACCTACGAGCAGTACTTC
>TRBJ2-5|NA|TRBD2|TRBV6-1
CASSESWGGGGVQTQYF
TGTGCCAGCAGTGAATCGTGGGGGGGAGGCGGCGTTCAGACCCAGTACTTC